A single sample is the source of the 30 T cell receptor beta chains below, sequenced in a study of shared clonotypes between healthy human individuals. Some clones are missing from TCRdb's copy, which holds only in-frame ones; the method was immunoSEQ multiplex PCR. The table includes roughly 700,000 clones, approximately 74% detected once. Material for sequencing was memory CD4+ T cells sorted from blood. This sample's subset: CD45RA-negative fraction. These receptors were collected from a woman in her 30s in good health.

This chain links TRBV19 with TRBJ2-7; D may be TRBD2 (5 bases). This CDR3 comprises 13 residues. Germline CDR1 and CDR2: LNHDA and SQIVND (reference sequence). Trimming took 11 bases from V and 3 from J, leaving 17 bases between them. In DNA form, the CDR3 reads TGTGCCTCAAGTGAGGGCGAAGTCTACGAGCAGTACTTC. Translation: CASSEGEVYEQYF.

The chain's CDR3 is CASSLPLERGLEKAEQYF. The CDR3 DNA reads as TGTGCCAGCAGCTTACCCCTTGAGAGGGGCCTCGAAAAGGCCGAGCAGTACTTC. V is TRBV7-4 and J is TRBJ2-7, with D tentatively TRBD1 or TRBD2 (5 bases each). CDR1 is SGHVT, CDR2 SQSDAQ, per germline. V gave up 2 bases and J gave up 6 bases, with 26 bases separating them. CDR3 length equals 18 residues.

This clone came up a few times. The gene calls are TRBV9 and TRBJ2-3, with 9 bases identical to TRBD2. V lost 4 bases to trimming and J lost 8 bases; unmatched junction nucleotides: 14. This CDR3 contains 16 residues. Germline V lookup: CDR1 SGDLS, CDR2 YYNGEE. This CDR3 is CASSPRGSGSVGTQYF. The DNA of the CDR3 is TGTGCCAGCAGCCCCCGGGGTAGCGGGAGTGTCGGTACGCAGTATTTT.

This clone was picked up one time. V usage is TRBV5-1 and J usage is TRBJ1-1; D unresolved. CDR3 length equals 13 residues. From germline, CDR1 is SGHRS and CDR2 YFSETQ. V lost 6 bases and J 1 base, leaving 10 bases between the germline ends. The CDR3 coding sequence is TGCGCCAGCAATGTTGGGAGGAACACTGAAGCTTTCTTT. Residues: CASNVGRNTEAFF. The variable domain in full, completed from reference TRBV5-1 and TRBJ1-1, reads KAGVTQTPRYLIKTRGQQVTLSCSPISGHRSVSWYQQTPGQGLQFLFEYFSETQRNKGNFPGRFSGRQFSNSRSEMNVSTLELGDSALYLCASNVGRNTEAFFGQGTRLTVV.

This chain links TRBV6-5 with TRBJ2-2; 9 bases line up with TRBD2. CDR1 is MNHEY and CDR2 is SVGAGI in the germline V gene. V was pared by 6 bases and J by 2 bases, with 4 bases of the junction left unmatched. This CDR3 has 15 residues. Here the CDR3 DNA reads TGTGCCAGCAGATCTAGCGGGACTAACACCGGGGAGCTGTTTTTT. Protein: CASRSSGTNTGELFF.

This clone has a single count. CDR3 nucleotides: TGTGCCAGCAGTATACAGGGGATCGGCTCTGGAAACACCATATATTTT. Translating it yields CASSIQGIGSGNTIYF. The rearrangement joins TRBV28 to TRBJ1-3; 7 bases match TRBD1. J lost 0 bases, V lost 5 bases, and 7 bases had no gene match. Germline assignment: CDR1 MDHEN and CDR2 SYDVKM. The CDR3 is 16 residues long.

In regard to this clone: One end of the junction is discordant with germline, which a read error may explain. As DNA, the CDR3 is TGTGCCAGCAGTGATCCGAATGGAGGACTAGCGGTCTTC. It is translated as CASSDPNGGLAVF. J is TRBJ2-7 and V is TRBV6-1; 10 bases agree with TRBD2. CDR1 and CDR2 (germline): MNHNS, SASEGT. CDR3 length: 13 amino acids.

The rearrangement links TRBV7-6 to TRBJ2-1; D perhaps matches TRBD2 (6 bases). This CDR3 is built from 13 residues. Deletions cut 8 bases from V and 5 bases from J, with 13 bases between. Looked up from germline, CDR1 is SGHVS and CDR2 is FNYEAQ. This CDR3 reads CASSSRGHNEQFF. DNA of the CDR3: TGTGCCAGCTCCTCGCGGGGACACAATGAGCAGTTCTTC.

This chain uses TRBV10-1 with TRBJ2-5; D is ambiguous. Trimming removed 0 bases from V and 2 bases from J, with 13 bases in between. The CDR3 is 16 residues long. CDR1 is WNHNN and CDR2 is SYGVQD in the germline V gene (reference sequence). CDR3 sequence: CASSESSRTNQETQYF. The CDR3 DNA follows: TGCGCCAGCAGTGAGTCGTCGAGGACGAATCAAGAGACCCAGTACTTC.

This clone showed up just a few times. The chain combines TRBV19 with TRBJ2-3; 10 nucleotides match TRBD2. The CDR3 extends over 16 amino acids. Germline V gene sequence: CDR1 LNHDA, CDR2 SQIVND (reference sequence). V dropped 5 bases and J dropped 7; count of bases not matched to a gene: 12. The CDR3 DNA follows: TGTGCCAGTAGTGGTGACGGGACTAGCGTTTCCAATACGCAGTATTTT. Its protein product is CASSGDGTSVSNTQYF.

V and J are TRBV11-2 and TRBJ1-1; TRBD1 aligns across 7 bases. The germline V gene encodes CDR1 SGHAT and CDR2 FQNNGV. This CDR3 comprises 14 residues. V trimming: 4 bases; J trimming: 4 bases; junction bases outside the gene matches: 6. The DNA of the CDR3 is TGTGCCAGCAGCTCGCAGGGGGTGGGCACTGAAGCTTTCTTT. It encodes CASSSQGVGTEAFF.

This clone was found a few times. Different DNA sequences within this sample yield the same CDR3. The chain recombines TRBV28 with TRBJ1-3; TRBD1 matches 7 bases. Germline V gene data show CDR1 as MDHEN and CDR2 as SYDVKM. This CDR3 spans 15 amino acids. The ends lost 4 bases at V and 4 bases at J; junction bases unmatched: 7. The CDR3 loop is CASSSGQGDGNTIYF. The CDR3 nucleotides are TGTGCCAGCAGTTCGGGGCAGGGGGACGGAAACACCATATATTTT.

The CDR3 loop reads CASSPGLAGTQETQYF. CDR3 coding DNA: TGTGCCAGCAGCCCGGGACTAGCGGGAACCCAAGAGACCCAGTACTTC. The rearrangement uses TRBV11-2 and TRBJ2-5; 13 nucleotides match TRBD2. V shed 5 bases and J 1 base; nucleotides not matched to a gene: 4. Germline CDR1 is SGHAT and CDR2 is FQNNGV. This CDR3 comprises 16 residues. Full variable domain (missing parts from reference TRBV11-2 and TRBJ2-5): EAGVAQSPRYKIIEKRQSVAFWCNPISGHATLYWYQQILGQGPKLLIQFQNNGVVDDSQLPKDRFSAERLKGVDSTLKIQPAKLEDSAVYLCASSPGLAGTQETQYFGPGTRLLVL.

This chain joins TRBV5-1 and TRBJ1-4, with TRBD1 matching over 9 bases. This CDR3 spans 15 amino acids. Germline assignment: CDR1 SGHRS and CDR2 YFSETQ. V trimming: 3 bases; J trimming: 6 bases; junction bases outside the gene matches: 6. CDR3 bases: TGCGCCAGCAGCTCCGACGGGACAGGGCATGAAAAACTGTTTTTT. Translated, it gives CASSSDGTGHEKLFF.

V and J are TRBV10-3 and TRBJ1-5; TRBD1 agrees at 8 bases. This CDR3 is built from 13 residues. Germline lookup yields CDR1 ENHRY and CDR2 SYGVKD. V was pared by 8 bases and J by 2 bases, with 2 bases of the junction left unmatched. CDR3 region: CAIGQGGNQPQHF. The CDR3, as DNA: TGTGCCATCGGACAGGGAGGCAATCAGCCCCAGCATTTT.

Details on this clone: Other DNA sequences in this specimen translate into the identical CDR3. This chain links TRBV5-1 with TRBJ2-1, with 7 nucleotides matching TRBD2. CDR1 and CDR2 from the germline V gene are SGHRS and YFSETQ. The V segment lost 4 bases and the J segment 2 bases; nucleotides outside the gene matches: 6. This CDR3 is 15 amino acids long. The CDR3 sequence is CASSTASGAYNEQFF. As DNA, the CDR3 is TGCGCCAGCAGCACTGCTAGCGGAGCCTACAATGAGCAGTTCTTC.

A remark on this clone: This specimen includes other DNA sequences encoding the same CDR3. The V gene is TRBV7-9, the J gene TRBJ1-1; D call uncertain. The CDR3 is 13 amino acids. Deletions cut 5 bases from V and 1 base from J, with 8 bases between. Germline V CDR1 and CDR2: SEHNR, FQNEAQ (reference sequence). This CDR3 is CASSPQTNTEAFF. Here the CDR3 DNA reads TGTGCCAGCAGCCCCCAGACGAACACTGAAGCTTTCTTT.

The gene calls are TRBV2 and TRBJ1-1; 8 bases map to TRBD1. V was clipped by 10 bases and J by 4 bases; unmatched bases: 5. There are 12 residues in the CDR3. Germline V gives CDR1 SNHLY, CDR2 FYNNEI. DNA for the CDR3: TGTGCCACCGATACAGGGGGCACTGAAGCTTTCTTT. Translating gives CATDTGGTEAFF.

In DNA form, the CDR3 reads TGTGCCAGCAGTGACGGCCAGTCCACTAGCACAGATACGCAGTATTTT. Its protein product is CASSDGQSTSTDTQYF. This sequence joins TRBV6-4 and TRBJ2-3; D uncertain. Trimming removed 2 bases from V and 0 bases from J, with 12 bases in between. This CDR3 contains 16 residues. The V gene's germline CDR1 is MRHNA and CDR2 SNTAGT.

This clone was counted a single time. This sequence joins TRBV21-1 and TRBJ1-3. TRBV21-1 is a recognized pseudogene. The CDR3 length is 16 residues. For the CDR3, the DNA is TGTGCCAGCAGCAAAACCTTCATCCGCTCTGGAAACACCATATATTTT. Encoded protein: CASSKTFIRSGNTIYF.

V is TRBV5-1 and J is TRBJ1-1; D gene uncertain. The V gene lost 0 bases and the J gene lost 10 bases, with 10 bases spanning the gap. The CDR3 length is 12 residues. The germline CDR1 and CDR2 sequences are SGHRS and YFSETQ. The CDR3 nucleotides read TGCGCCAGCAGCTTGGGCAACGGACGAGCTTTCTTT. Encoded protein: CASSLGNGRAFF.

This clone has more than one count but fewer than ten. The chain carries TRBV19 and TRBJ1-2; 10 nucleotides agree with TRBD1. V shed 6 bases, J shed 7 bases, and the junction held 8 bases outside the gene matches. CDR3 size: 14 residues. Germline assignment: CDR1 LNHDA and CDR2 SQIVND (reference sequence). The CDR3 region is CASSDRGRPAGYTF. The CDR3 coding sequence is TGTGCCAGTAGCGACAGGGGGCGGCCGGCTGGCTACACCTTC.

The CDR3 region is CASSLDPREGYTF. CDR3 nucleotides: TGTGCCAGCAGCCTAGATCCGAGGGAAGGGTACACCTTC. The chain carries TRBV7-6 and TRBJ1-2; D remains ambiguous. V was pared by 5 bases and J by 11 bases, with 18 bases between. This CDR3 has 13 amino acids. Germline V lookup: CDR1 SGHVS, CDR2 FNYEAQ. Together with reference TRBV7-6 and TRBJ1-2, the CDR3 gives the full variable domain: GAGVSQSPRYKVTKRGQDVALRCDPISGHVSLYWYRQALGQGPEFLTYFNYEAQQDKSGLPNDRFSAERPEGSISTLTIQRTEQRDSAMYRCASSLDPREGYTFGSGTRLTVV.

V and J are TRBV30 and TRBJ2-1; TRBD2 aligns across 9 bases. Germline CDR1 GTSNPN, CDR2 SVGIG (reference sequence). V shed 2 bases and J 8 bases; nucleotides not matched to a gene: 13. The CDR3 is made up of 16 amino acids. CDR3 DNA sequence: TGTGCCTGGAGTTTCCCTAGCGGGAAAGCTTCCGATGAGCAGTTCTTC. Its protein is CAWSFPSGKASDEQFF.

The rearrangement uses TRBV5-1 and TRBJ1-4, with D maybe TRBD1 (5 bases). The germline gives CDR1 SGHRS, CDR2 YFSETQ. The V end was cut by 0 bases, the J end by 8 bases, with 17 bases between. The CDR3 length is 16 residues. The CDR3 nucleotides are TGCGCCAGCAGCTTGGGCAGGGCATCGACTTTCGAAAAACTGTTTTTT. Translation gives CASSLGRASTFEKLFF. The whole variable domain, filled in from reference TRBV5-1 and TRBJ1-4, reads KAGVTQTPRYLIKTRGQQVTLSCSPISGHRSVSWYQQTPGQGLQFLFEYFSETQRNKGNFPGRFSGRQFSNSRSEMNVSTLELGDSALYLCASSLGRASTFEKLFFGSGTQLSVL.

V is TRBV11-2 and J is TRBJ1-3; TRBD1 aligns across 7 bases. Germline lookup yields CDR1 SGHAT and CDR2 FQNNGV. V lost 4 bases, J lost 4 bases, and 10 bases stayed unmatched. CDR3 length: 16 residues. In DNA form, the CDR3 reads TGTGCCAGCAGCTCCCCCCGCCGGGACAGAGGAAACACCATATATTTT. Encoded protein: CASSSPRRDRGNTIYF.

The V gene is TRBV10-1, the J gene TRBJ2-7; TRBD2 is a possible D gene (6 bases). Trimming left V 10 bases short and J 3 bases short, with 22 bases between. Germline CDR1 reads WNHNN; CDR2 reads SYGVQD (reference sequence). CDR3 length equals 15 residues. The CDR3 is CATGSSRDFIYEQYF. The CDR3 DNA reads TGCGCCACCGGTTCGTCGCGGGACTTCATCTACGAGCAGTACTTC.

As for this clone: In the same sample, other DNA sequences code for this CDR3. The chain has TRBV5-1 and TRBJ2-3; 7 bases are a match to TRBD1. This CDR3 contains 14 residues. Germline V gene data show CDR1 as SGHRS and CDR2 as YFSETQ. The V gene end was trimmed by 4 bases and the J gene end by 2 bases; junction bases not matched to a gene: 4. In nucleotides, the CDR3 is TGCGCCAGCAGCCCTGGACAGGACACAGATACGCAGTATTTT. It codes for CASSPGQDTDTQYF.

The chain links TRBV7-9 to TRBJ2-5; no clear D. Per the germline V gene, CDR1 is SEHNR and CDR2 is FQNEAQ (reference sequence). This CDR3 region has 14 residues. Trimming removed 7 bases at V and 0 bases at J, with 12 bases between. CDR3 sequence reads: CASKPRQDQETQYF. The CDR3 DNA follows: TGTGCCAGCAAACCCCGGCAGGACCAAGAGACCCAGTACTTC.

This chain links TRBV5-1 with TRBJ2-3, with 7 bases aligning to TRBD2. Germline V gene lookup returns CDR1 SGHRS and CDR2 YFSETQ. CDR3 length: 14 residues. V trimming: 3 bases; J trimming: 4 bases; junction bases outside the gene matches: 5. The CDR3 DNA sequence: TGCGCCAGCAGCTCCACTAGCGCCGCAGATACGCAGTATTTT. Translated: CASSSTSAADTQYF.